This T cell receptor beta chain came from a study of Ad26.COV2.S vaccination and SARS-CoV-2 variants. Whole-study results and caveats: Placebo recipients trailed vaccine recipients in spike-specific TCR breadth. Vaccinees and placebo recipients showed similar non-spike TCR breadth. Reportedly, after vaccination the spike-specific CD8+ and CD4+ T cell responses displayed substantial breadth. The TCR breadth and depth analyses may have produced an underestimate of total T cell responses.

The CDR3 runs 13 residues. V shed 4 bases and J shed 11 bases, with 17 bases lying between them. The germline V gene encodes CDR1 SGHTA and CDR2 FQGNSA. To note about this clone: Its target is not known.

This table comes from immunoSEQ multiplex PCR, and its TCRdb copy is limited to in-frame clones, with some not included. Among about 350,000 clones listed, roughly 94% were seen once. This chain links TRBV7-2 with TRBJ1-2; D unclear. The sample consisted of peripheral blood, taken after recovery from COVID-19. The receptor comes from a human donor who had recovered from COVID-19. This CDR3 reads CASSSGSGLGYTF. The CDR3 bases are TGTGCCAGCAGCTCAGGCAGTGGGTTGGGGTACACCTTC.